One sample yielded the 5 T cell receptor beta chains listed below, sequenced in a study of blood T cell repertoires in COVID-19 (dated by TCRdb to about 2020). The library was prepared using the immunoSEQ multiplex PCR assay. What TCRdb holds here is the immuneACCESS table cut down to in-frame rearrangements. Part of the clones is not present; checked against another copy, under half of the missing clones reflect an unresolved V gene, and the others are unexplained. Across this sample there are fewer than 250,000 clones, with roughly 91% seen only once. The ten largest clones take up approximately 0.8% of the sample. Specimen: peripheral blood. These receptors all stem from a man aged 30 to 45 with COVID-19, enrolled during active disease.

In DNA, the CDR3 is TGTGCCAGCCGCCCTAGCGGGGTCAAAGAGACCCAGTACTTC. It encodes CASRPSGVKETQYF. This chain connects TRBV6-5 to TRBJ2-5; 9 positions agree with TRBD2. CDR3 length: 14 amino acids. Trimming cost V 8 bases and J 3 bases; bases outside gene matches: 7. The germline V gene encodes CDR1 MNHEY and CDR2 SVGAGI.

This rearrangement joins TRBV6-6 to TRBJ2-6; TRBD1 agrees at 9 bases. The V gene's germline CDR1 is MNHNY and CDR2 SVGAGI (reference sequence). The CDR3 totals 18 residues. After removal of 5 bases from V and 3 bases from J, the junction contained 11 bases not matched to a gene. CDR3 in DNA: TGTGCCAGCAGTCCCCCCGGGACAGGGTTTTATGGGGCCAACGTCCTGACTTTC. Protein sequence: CASSPPGTGFYGANVLTF.

A word on this clone: This same CDR3 is encoded by further DNA sequences in the sample. This chain joins TRBV5-1 and TRBJ2-2, with TRBD2 matching over 8 bases. Trimming removed 0 bases from V and 1 base from J; junction bases left unmatched: 2. This CDR3 has 16 amino acids. Looked up from germline, CDR1 is SGHRS and CDR2 is YFSETQ. This chain's CDR3 is CASSLALAGNTGELFF. CDR3 DNA: TGCGCCAGCAGCTTGGCCCTAGCGGGGAACACCGGGGAGCTGTTTTTT.

In its sample, this clone was seen a few times. The V call is TRBV28, the J call TRBJ2-7; 8 bases match TRBD1. CDR1 and CDR2 from the germline V gene are MDHEN and SYDVKM. V shed 3 bases, J shed 6 bases, and the junction held 13 bases outside the gene matches. This CDR3 contains 16 residues. The DNA of the CDR3 is TGTGCCAGCAGTTTGGCCAGGGGGCGATTTATGGGCGAGCAGTACTTC. As protein: CASSLARGRFMGEQYF.

This sequence joins TRBV11-2 and TRBJ1-1; perhaps TRBD1 as D (5 bases). In germline, CDR1 is SGHAT, CDR2 FQNNGV. V lost 0 bases and J 9 bases, leaving 11 bases between the germline ends. The CDR3 spans 13 residues. CDR3 region: CASSLEPGGKAFF. Here the CDR3 DNA reads TGTGCCAGCAGCTTAGAACCTGGGGGGAAAGCTTTCTTT.